A single T cell receptor (beta chain) is shown here with its context. Its cognate antigen is unknown. The data were taken from a study of Ad26.COV2.S vaccination and SARS-CoV-2 variants. Study observations and caveats: Higher spike-specific TCR breadth was found in vaccine recipients than in placebo recipients. Reported findings describe substantial breadth in spike-specific CD8+ and CD4+ T cell responses following vaccination.

This table comes from immunoSEQ multiplex PCR, and its TCRdb copy is limited to in-frame clones, with some not included. This sample yields 500,000 or so clones, of which roughly 89% are seen a single time; about 2.7% belongs to the top ten. Treatment in this sample: roughly 18 received Ad26.COV2.S at low or high dose, single or two shots; several received placebo; per-sample allocation not given. Samples came from day 63 after the first vaccine or placebo injection. V lost 3 bases to trimming and J lost 3 bases; unmatched junction nucleotides: 10. Germline loops: CDR1 DFQATT, CDR2 SNEGSKA (reference sequence). This CDR3 comprises 16 residues.

The chain carries TRBV20-1 and TRBJ1-3; 8 bases align to TRBD1. The receptor was derived from a person between 18 and 59 years old who received the Ad26.COV2.S COVID-19 vaccine or a placebo. The input for sequencing was peripheral blood, taken in a trial of Ad26.COV2.S vaccine versus placebo. DNA of the CDR3: TGCAGTGCTAGTGTGGGGACAGGTTCGCTTGGAAACACCATATATTTT. Protein product: CSASVGTGSLGNTIYF.